This TCR beta chain was sequenced during a study of regulatory T cells in long-lasting Graves disease. Combining iRepertoire HTBI primers with Arm-PCR of CDR3 regions, the authors built TCR beta libraries. One entry per CDR3 protein results from TCRdb running MiXCR on the multiplex PCR reads. The table shows hundreds of thousands of distinct CDR3 sequences, with about 14% occurring only once. CDR3 length: 15 amino acids. Germline V CDR1 and CDR2: LNHDA, SQIVND (reference sequence). The V segment lost 4 bases and the J segment 4 bases; nucleotides outside the gene matches: 10. Time point described: newly diagnosed GD, antithyroid drugs for less than 3 months. PBMC RNA served as the TCR library source. The same sample was also used in a study of T cells in Graves' hyperthyroidism and ophthalmopathy.

The chain employs TRBV19 and TRBJ2-7; 7 bases are a match to TRBD1. This specimen was peripheral blood mononuclear cells (PBMCs), taken at new diagnosis, from a patient treated with antithyroid drugs. The clonotype originates from a man aged 25 to 40 with Graves disease. CDR3 loop: CASSRTGTAEYEQYF. The CDR3 bases are TGTGCCAGTAGTAGGACCGGGACAGCAGAGTACGAGCAGTACTTC.